This note documents a single T cell receptor (beta chain) sequence. The target of this receptor is not known. It has no much larger one-base neighbor in the sample; base qualities were not kept. The source of the sample is a study of blood T cell repertoires in COVID-19 (TCRdb year 2020). About the full investigation: Collaborator samples came from the United States, Italy and Spain and covered acute and convalescent phases of COVID-19. The dataset comprised deeply sampled blood TCRbeta repertoires from subjects exposed to, actively infected with, or recovered from COVID-19. Where HLA class I and class II types were available, the types were taken from metadata supplied by the sample provider, not from assay-based typing. A de-identified subject ID, COVID-19 status, age in years and sex were almost always included in the sample metadata. The repertoires were released in a freely available public database meant as a resource for research on the immune response to SARS-CoV-2. The prospective study material was composed of cDNA or gDNA derived from T cells, B-cell-depleted T cells, or PBMCs. Samples came from the ongoing ImmuneRACE study (first 160 participants) plus 1,254 subjects from 6 global collaborators. General findings and caveats noted by the study authors: Clinical and demographic metadata were provided uncurated, with the amount varying by source and participant.

Samples from volunteer blood donors who had recovered from COVID-19 were contributed by a second Seattle source. Each collaborating institution followed its own protocols to collect whole blood in K2EDTA tubes. For TCRbeta analysis, collaborators shipped samples as frozen whole blood, isolated PBMCs, or DNA extracted from either of those sample types. The immunoSEQ Assay, a bias-controlled multiplex PCR, was used to amplify TCRbeta CDR3 regions from genomic DNA. The authors' pipeline ran thus. The number of nucleated cells in each sample was estimated by amplification of reference gene primers within the assay. To quantify the absolute abundance of each unique TCRbeta CDR3 rearrangement, sequence reads were collapsed and filtered. For each sample, productive Simpson clonality was calculated as the square root of Simpson's diversity index across productive rearrangements. This immuneACCESS table, as held by TCRdb, lists in-frame sequences with V and J called but not all clones. Of the missing ones, under half trace to an unresolved V gene in checked studies; the others have no known cause. V, J and clone size derive from that table, while D and trimming were established from the DNA sequence. Within this sample are about 310,000 clones, with around 87% of them counted one time only. Of the sample, approximately 8% falls within the top ten clones.

Here V drops 5 bases and J drops 6 bases, and the junction holds 10 bases not matched to any gene. In the germline V gene, CDR1 corresponds to MDHEN and CDR2 to SYDVKM. From the cysteine through the phenylalanine, the CDR3 covers 16 amino acids. The kept DNA is CDR3 alone, 48 bases in frame from the first base. This chain is built from TRBV28 and TRBJ1-1, with TRBD1 identical over 12 junction bases. Sequenced material: peripheral blood. The TCR was taken from a woman aged 45-65 years who had recovered from COVID-19. In nucleotide form, the sequence is TGTGCCAGCAGTCCCCCCGGGACAGGGGGCATAGCTGAAGCTTTCTTT. This is translated as CASSPPGTGGIAEAFF.